Listed below are T cell receptor beta chains from one sample, sequenced in a study of blood T cells in healthy people across ages. A single record per CDR3 protein comes from TCRdb applying MiXCR to the 5' RACE reads. The table lists hundreds of thousands of distinct CDR3 sequences, around 43% of them singletons. Sequencing was done on a sample of blood. These receptors originate from a man at least 80 years old in good health. Both conserved end residues are part of each CDR3. The order of the fields is clone size, D gene, V gene, J gene, CDR3 length, CDR3 DNA, CDR3 protein. D genes are given only for firm matches. Only part of the rows carry a size: once, few, many, or a class if the clone is expanded.

many	.	TRBV4-2	TRBJ2-7	13	TGTGCCAGCAGCCAAGTGGGGGTTTACGAGCAGTACTTC	CASSQVGVYEQYF
.	.	TRBV11-2	TRBJ2-1	14	TGTGCCAGCAGCCCCCTCGGTCTTAGGGATGAGCAGTTCTTC	CASSPLGLRDEQFF
few	.	TRBV18	TRBJ2-7	14	TGTGCCAGCTCACCACGGTATCTTAGTGAGGAGCAGTACTTC	CASSPRYLSEEQYF
.	.	TRBV7-3	TRBJ2-1	15	TGTGCCAGCAGCGCCGGACAGATTCAACGCAATGAGCAGTTCTTC	CASSAGQIQRNEQFF
.	.	TRBV20-1	TRBJ1-2	13	TGCAGTGCTCCGAAGACAGCTAACTATGGCTACACCTTC	CSAPKTANYGYTF
few	TRBD2	TRBV20-1	TRBJ2-5	14	TGCAGTGCTAGAGTTGCGGGAGGGCCAGAGACCCAGTACTTC	CSARVAGGPETQYF
.	.	TRBV5-1	TRBJ2-3	16	TGCGCCAGCAGCCAAAGTCAGGGATCCCCCACAGATACGCAGTATTTT	CASSQSQGSPTDTQYF
many	TRBD1	TRBV5-6	TRBJ1-1	16	TGTGCCAGCAGCTTGTTCGGACAGGGCGGGAACACTGAAGCTTTCTTT	CASSLFGQGGNTEAFF
.	.	TRBV18	TRBJ1-6	17	TGTGCCAGCTCACCAAAGTTGGGGGCCAGAAATAATTCGCCCCTCCACTTT	CASSPKLGARNNSPLHF
few	.	TRBV5-1	TRBJ2-5	16	TGCGCCAGCAGCTTGCGGTTGAGAGGGGGGGGTGAAGAGCAGTACTTC	CASSLRLRGGGEEQYF
few	TRBD2	TRBV20-1	TRBJ2-1	16	TGCAGTGCTAGCAACCCGGCTAGCGGGAAATACAATGAGCAGTTCTTC	CSASNPASGKYNEQFF
.	.	TRBV20-1	TRBJ1-6	16	TGCAGTGCTAGAGGAGCGGGGTTCGCCTATAATTCACCCCTCCACTTT	CSARGAGFAYNSPLHF
.	.	TRBV7-2	TRBJ2-4	13	TGTGCCAGCAGCTTGAACGGCAAAAACATTCAGTACTTC	CASSLNGKNIQYF
.	.	TRBV28	TRBJ2-5	15	TGTGCCAGCAGTTTATGGGCCCAGGGCCAAGAGACCCAGTACTTC	CASSLWAQGQETQYF
.	TRBD2	TRBV4-1	TRBJ2-3	18	TGCGCCAGCAGCCAAGATCGGGGGCGGGGGGGAACCCCCCGGACGCAGTATTTT	CASSQDRGRGGTPRTQYF
many	TRBD2	TRBV29-1	TRBJ2-1	15	TGCAGCGCCTCTGGCGGGAGTCAAACCTACAATGAGCAGTTCTTC	CSASGGSQTYNEQFF
few	TRBD2	TRBV20-1	TRBJ2-5	18	TGCAGTGCCCCCCCCGGACTAGCGGGAGGGCCACGTAGGGAGACCCAGTACTTC	CSAPPGLAGGPRRETQYF
.	.	TRBV21-1	TRBJ2-3	15	TGTGCCGGCAGTAAAGAGGACGAGGGCGCAGATACGCAGTATTTT	CAGSKEDEGADTQYF
.	TRBD2	TRBV20-1	TRBJ2-1	18	TGCAGTGCTAGAGATGCGCAGAGCCCGGGACTAGGTCACAATGAGCAGTTCTTC	CSARDAQSPGLGHNEQFF
.	.	TRBV6-2/TRBV6-3	TRBJ1-5	17	TGTGCCAGCAGTCGGGCCGAGACCGGGACACAGGGTCAGCCCCAGCATTTT	CASSRAETGTQGQPQHF